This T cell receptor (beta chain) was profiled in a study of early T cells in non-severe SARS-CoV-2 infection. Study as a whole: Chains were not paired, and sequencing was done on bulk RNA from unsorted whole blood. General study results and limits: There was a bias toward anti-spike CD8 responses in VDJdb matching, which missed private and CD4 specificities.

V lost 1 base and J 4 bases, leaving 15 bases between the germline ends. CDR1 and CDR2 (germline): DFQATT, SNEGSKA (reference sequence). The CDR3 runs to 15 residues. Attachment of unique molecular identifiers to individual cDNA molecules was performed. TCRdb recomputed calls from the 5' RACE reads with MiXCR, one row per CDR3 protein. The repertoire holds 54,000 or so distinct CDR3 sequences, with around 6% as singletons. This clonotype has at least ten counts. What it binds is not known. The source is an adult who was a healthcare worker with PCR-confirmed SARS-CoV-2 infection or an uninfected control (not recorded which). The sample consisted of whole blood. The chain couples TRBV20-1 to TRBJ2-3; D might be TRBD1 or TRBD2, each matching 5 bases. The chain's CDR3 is CSARVIEGRPDTQYF. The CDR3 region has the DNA TGCAGTGCTAGAGTAATCGAGGGACGCCCAGATACGCAGTATTTT.